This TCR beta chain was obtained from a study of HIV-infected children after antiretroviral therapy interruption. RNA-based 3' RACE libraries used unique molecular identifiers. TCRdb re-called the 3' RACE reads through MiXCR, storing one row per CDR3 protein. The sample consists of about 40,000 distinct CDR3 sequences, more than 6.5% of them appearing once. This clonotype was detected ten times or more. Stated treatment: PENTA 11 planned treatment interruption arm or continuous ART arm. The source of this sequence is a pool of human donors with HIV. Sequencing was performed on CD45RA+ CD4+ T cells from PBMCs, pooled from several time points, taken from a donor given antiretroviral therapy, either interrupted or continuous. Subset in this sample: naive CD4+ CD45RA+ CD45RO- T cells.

Written as DNA, the CDR3 is TGTGCCTGGAGTGTACAAGTGGGGACAAACAGCATGAACACTGAAGCTTTCTTT. Its translation is CAWSVQVGTNSMNTEAFF. The V gene is TRBV30, the J gene TRBJ1-1; a weak D match, TRBD1 (6 bases). Between the trimmed V and J ends, which lost 0 bases and 0 bases, there was a span of 20 bases. Germline lookup yields CDR1 GTSNPN and CDR2 SVGIG (reference sequence). The CDR3 is 18 residues long.